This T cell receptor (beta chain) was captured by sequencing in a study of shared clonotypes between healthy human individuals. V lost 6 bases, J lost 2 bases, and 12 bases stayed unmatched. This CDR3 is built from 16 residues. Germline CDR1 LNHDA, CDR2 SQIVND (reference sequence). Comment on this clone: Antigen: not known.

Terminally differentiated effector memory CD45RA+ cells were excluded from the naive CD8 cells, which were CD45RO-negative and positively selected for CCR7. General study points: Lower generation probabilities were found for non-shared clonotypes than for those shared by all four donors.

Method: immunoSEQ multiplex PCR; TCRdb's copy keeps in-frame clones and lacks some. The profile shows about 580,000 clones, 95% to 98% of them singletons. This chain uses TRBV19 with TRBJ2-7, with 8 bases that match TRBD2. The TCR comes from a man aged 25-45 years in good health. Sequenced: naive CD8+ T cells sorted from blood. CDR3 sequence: CASSDHLLAATYEQYF. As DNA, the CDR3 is TGTGCCAGTAGCGACCACCTACTAGCGGCCACCTACGAGCAGTACTTC.